Listed here are 12 T cell receptor beta chains from one sample, sequenced in a study of T cells in narcolepsy. Using immunoSEQ multiplex PCR, the repertoire was profiled, and TCRdb retains in-frame clones only, with some absent. This sample has about 30,000 clones; approximately 80% occur once, and the top ten carry 0.9% to 1.2%. Sequenced input: CD45RA- memory CD4+ T cells from PBMCs. The origin of the receptors is a human donor with narcolepsy.

The chain is built from TRBV28 and TRBJ1-5; 9 bases line up with TRBD1. V lost 6 bases and J lost 6; bases outside the gene matches: 6. Per germline, CDR1 MDHEN and CDR2 SYDVKM. The CDR3 has 14 amino acids. Here the CDR3 DNA reads TGTGCCAGCAGCAGAACAGGGGGCCCTCAGCCCCAGCATTTT. Its translation: CASSRTGGPQPQHF.

The chain is built from TRBV21-1 and TRBJ2-6; the D segment call TRBD1 is taken from the table without a DNA check. TRBV21-1 is labeled a pseudogene. The CDR3 is made up of 17 amino acids. The CDR3 DNA is TGTGCCAGCAGCAGACTCAACAGGGCCGCTGGGGCCAACGTCCTGACTTTC. Its protein product is CASSRLNRAAGANVLTF.

This chain uses TRBV28 with TRBJ1-2; D not certain. Looked up from germline, CDR1 is MDHEN and CDR2 is SYDVKM. The CDR3 extends over 12 amino acids. V gave up 5 bases and J gave up 0 bases, with 4 bases separating them. The CDR3 DNA reads TGTGCCAGCAGTCCGACTAACTATGGCTACACCTTC. This translates into CASSPTNYGYTF.

This clone was counted a single time. The chain carries TRBV5-1 and TRBJ2-2; no definite D call. CDR3 length equals 13 residues. Trimming pared 3 bases from V and 6 bases from J, leaving 9 bases between. Germline-derived CDR1 and CDR2 are SGHRS and YFSETQ. Here the CDR3 reads CASSSPEAGELFF. CDR3 nucleotide sequence: TGCGCCAGCAGCTCCCCCGAGGCCGGGGAGCTGTTTTTT.

The chain carries TRBV19 and TRBJ1-4; D perhaps matches TRBD1 (6 bases). Germline lookup yields CDR1 LNHDA and CDR2 SQIVND (reference sequence). The length of the CDR3 is 14 residues. V shed 3 bases and J shed 5 bases, with 10 bases lying between them. DNA for the CDR3: TGTGCCAGTAGTATTGGGCAGGGGAATGAAAAACTGTTTTTT. It encodes CASSIGQGNEKLFF.

This clone turned up a few times. This rearrangement joins TRBV18 to TRBJ2-1; TRBD1 matches at 8 bases. Germline V lookup: CDR1 KGHSH, CDR2 LQKENI. J was trimmed by 1 base and V by 3 bases; bases with no gene match: 2. This CDR3 region has 15 residues. The CDR3 loop reads CASSPGTGSYNEQFF. The CDR3 bases are TGTGCCAGCTCACCTGGGACAGGTTCCTACAATGAGCAGTTCTTC.

The V call is TRBV15, the J call TRBJ2-7; D is possibly TRBD1 or TRBD2 (6 bases each). The V gene's germline CDR1 is LNHNV and CDR2 YYDKDF (reference sequence). Trimming left V 3 bases short and J 2 bases short, with 23 bases between. The CDR3 has 18 residues. This CDR3 is CATSSLGRGGSLPYEQYF. The CDR3 DNA reads TGTGCCACCAGCAGCCTGGGGCGAGGGGGGAGTTTGCCCTACGAGCAGTACTTC.

This clone was observed a single time. CDR3 bases: TGTGCCAGCTCACCCCTAGGACGGTCAACTAATGAAAAACTGTTTTTT. Translation gives CASSPLGRSTNEKLFF. The chain uses TRBV18 and TRBJ1-4; unclear D gene. V lost 3 bases and J lost 0, with 11 bases in between. The CDR3 sequence is 16 residues long. Germline values: CDR1 KGHSH, CDR2 LQKENI.

The rearrangement links TRBV9 to TRBJ1-1; 7 bases are shared with TRBD1. Germline lookup yields CDR1 SGDLS and CDR2 YYNGEE. This CDR3 region has 12 residues. V shed 7 bases, J shed 2 bases, and the junction held 2 bases outside the gene matches. The CDR3 here is CASGTANTEAFF. The CDR3 DNA reads TGTGCCAGCGGGACAGCCAACACTGAAGCTTTCTTT.

The rearrangement uses TRBV9 and TRBJ2-2; 7 nucleotides agree with TRBD1. CDR1 and CDR2 from the germline V gene are SGDLS and YYNGEE. Trimming took 0 bases from V and 0 from J; bases not matched to a gene: 11. The CDR3 covers 19 residues. As DNA, the CDR3 is TGTGCCAGCAGCGTAGGGGCAGGGGGAGCGAAAACGAACACCGGGGAGCTGTTTTTT. Its protein is CASSVGAGGAKTNTGELFF.

CDR3 bases: TGTGCCACCAGCAGTACCCGGGCGAGCGGGACATACAATGAGCAGTTCTTC. Translation: CATSSTRASGTYNEQFF. The chain couples TRBV15 to TRBJ2-1; D possibly corresponds to TRBD2 (7 bases). The CDR3 spans 17 residues. The germline V and J ends were trimmed by 3 bases and 4 bases, with 19 bases remaining between them. Germline V lookup: CDR1 LNHNV, CDR2 YYDKDF (reference sequence).

V is TRBV28 and J is TRBJ1-3, with 7 bases aligning to TRBD1. J was trimmed by 5 bases and V by 5 bases; bases with no gene match: 6. Germline CDR1 MDHEN, CDR2 SYDVKM. CDR3 length: 14 amino acids. The CDR3 region is CASSPRDSRNTIYF. The CDR3 DNA reads as TGTGCCAGCAGTCCGCGGGACAGCAGAAACACCATATATTTT.